In this sample, the clone carrying this T cell receptor beta chain turned up many times. Its antigen is still unknown. Researchers took RNA transcripts and amplified the TCR beta CDR3 regions from them. First-round RT-PCR of the TCR CDR3 relied on the HTBI primer set. Using its own MiXCR run on the multiplex PCR reads, TCRdb lists one record per CDR3 protein. The table records 220,000 or so distinct CDR3 sequences, roughly 15% of them present only once. This specimen belongs to a study of T cells in Graves' hyperthyroidism and ophthalmopathy. Study context: Specimen type is peripheral blood, collected at initial diagnosis prior to any treatment.

Points from the study as a whole: In blood, most of the thyroid clonotypes expanded above 0.001 were also present.

Germline CDR1 and CDR2: SGHDT and YYEEEE. The V gene lost 5 bases and the J gene lost 2 bases, with 23 bases spanning the gap. CDR3 length: 17 residues. Any patient presenting with uncontrolled infection, other autoimmune disease, pregnancy or lactation was left out. This clonotype originated in a woman aged 18-29 years with Graves' ophthalmopathy. Input material: blood. The rearrangement links TRBV5-6 to TRBJ2-7; no definite D call. The chain's CDR3 is CASSENPGLYDTYEQYF. The CDR3 bases are TGTGCCAGCAGTGAAAACCCGGGCCTTTATGATACCTACGAGCAGTACTTC.